The 8 T cell receptor beta chains presented below share a single source sample, sequenced in a study of blood T cells in healthy people across ages. A second PCR of 7 to 11 cycles used a sample-barcoded 5' primer and a J-beta primer mix. One entry per CDR3 protein results from TCRdb running MiXCR on the 5' RACE reads. This repertoire shows hundreds of thousands of distinct CDR3 sequences, 44% found once; its top ten account for 15% to 25%. Sequencing was performed on blood. These receptors originate from a man aged 55 to 70 in good health.

The rearrangement joins TRBV3-1 to TRBJ2-5; 10 bases are a match to TRBD2. Germline CDR1 reads LGHDT; CDR2 reads YNNKEL (reference sequence). The CDR3 runs to 17 residues. The V and J ends lost 4 bases and 5 bases, in that order; junction bases with no gene match: 13. The CDR3 region is CASSPGGAGGLLETQYF. The CDR3 nucleotides read TGTGCCAGCAGCCCAGGGGGAGCGGGGGGGCTTTTGGAGACCCAGTACTTC.

The chain employs TRBV6-6 and TRBJ1-2; 11 nucleotides match TRBD1. This CDR3 is built from 14 residues. The junction had 6 bases not matched to a gene; V was cut back by 4 bases and J by 8 bases. Looked up from germline, CDR1 is MNHNY and CDR2 is SVGAGI (reference sequence). The CDR3 protein is CASSSEGQGGGYTF. In DNA form, the CDR3 reads TGTGCCAGCAGTTCCGAGGGACAGGGGGGAGGCTACACCTTC.

This clonotype was detected only a few times. The rearrangement joins TRBV12-3 or TRBV12-4 to TRBJ2-7, with 8 bases fitting TRBD2. The CDR3 is made up of 16 amino acids. The ends lost 0 bases at V and 2 bases at J; junction bases unmatched: 6. The CDR3 sequence is CASSLASSGFTYEQYF. The CDR3 DNA reads TGTGCCAGCAGTTTAGCTTCTAGCGGGTTTACCTACGAGCAGTACTTC.

This clonotype occurred once. The chain links TRBV5-6 to TRBJ2-7; possibly TRBD2 for D (7 bases). Germline CDR1 SGHDT, CDR2 YYEEEE. This CDR3 has 15 amino acids. The germline V and J ends were trimmed by 3 bases and 2 bases, with 15 bases remaining between them. CDR3 bases: TGTGCCAGCAGCTGGGGGGGACAATTGGCCTACGAGCAGTACTTC. Protein product: CASSWGGQLAYEQYF.

This clonotype was picked up many times. The chain recombines TRBV28 with TRBJ2-5; the match to TRBD2 covers 8 bases. The CDR3 loop spans 18 amino acids. Germline V gene sequence: CDR1 MDHEN, CDR2 SYDVKM. V trimming: 6 bases; J trimming: 5 bases; junction bases outside the gene matches: 20. The CDR3 coding sequence is TGTGCCAGCAGCTCTTCTCCGGGACTAGGGACTTTAGGCGAGACCCAGTACTTC. As protein: CASSSSPGLGTLGETQYF.

This clonotype was recorded many times. The chain carries TRBV7-9 and TRBJ1-5; tentatively, D is TRBD1 (6 bases). The CDR3 sequence is 15 residues long. Germline values: CDR1 SEHNR, CDR2 FQNEAQ (reference sequence). Trimming took off 1 base at V and 5 bases at J, with 12 bases between the two ends. CDR3 region: CASSLGGARHQPQHF. In nucleotides, the CDR3 is TGTGCCAGCAGCTTAGGGGGGGCGCGTCATCAGCCCCAGCATTTT.

The chain uses TRBV6-6 and TRBJ2-1; unclear D gene. V lost 8 bases and J 5 bases, leaving 13 bases between the germline ends. The CDR3 extends over 13 amino acids. CDR1 is MNHNY, CDR2 SVGAGI, per germline (reference sequence). The CDR3: CASLGSPHNEQFF. DNA of the CDR3: TGTGCCAGCCTAGGTTCTCCTCACAATGAGCAGTTCTTC.

This CDR3 is CASSSPPGRAGYGYTF. Written as DNA, the CDR3 is TGTGCCAGCAGTTCGCCCCCCGGCAGGGCGGGCTATGGCTACACCTTC. J is TRBJ1-2 and V is TRBV6-6, with TRBD1 as a possible D gene (5 bases). The CDR3 sequence is 16 residues long. The V gene lost 4 bases and the J gene lost 4 bases, with 19 bases spanning the gap. Germline-derived CDR1 and CDR2 are MNHNY and SVGAGI (reference sequence).